This TCR beta chain was sequenced during a study of cytomegalovirus exposure and HLA in healthy donors. Turning to the study itself: A prior analysis found about 120 million unique TCR beta sequences from 170 million or so T cells.

Of note for this clone: Its target is unknown.

V trimming: 5 bases; J trimming: 7 bases; junction bases outside the gene matches: 10. The length of the CDR3 is 15 residues. Germline V gene data show CDR1 as LNHDA and CDR2 as SQIVND (reference sequence). Study-level points and caveats: A later analysis linked a missense variant in DCLRE1C to the trimming of TCR beta V and J genes. Across donors, sequencing depth was assumed by presence/absence analyses to be roughly uniform.

With 60 Vbeta and 13 Jbeta primers, the PCR was carried out. TCRdb's table, derived via immunoSEQ multiplex PCR, lists solely in-frame clones and lacks some. The data contain about 110,000 clones, just under 75% of them singletons. This sequence originates from a middle-aged man in good health and CMV-seropositive. The rearrangement links TRBV19 to TRBJ2-1; 8 nucleotides agree with TRBD1. Sequencing input: PBMCs. CDR3 loop: CASSPQGGLRNEQFF. CDR3 DNA: TGTGCCAGTAGTCCACAGGGGGGATTGAGAAATGAGCAGTTCTTC.